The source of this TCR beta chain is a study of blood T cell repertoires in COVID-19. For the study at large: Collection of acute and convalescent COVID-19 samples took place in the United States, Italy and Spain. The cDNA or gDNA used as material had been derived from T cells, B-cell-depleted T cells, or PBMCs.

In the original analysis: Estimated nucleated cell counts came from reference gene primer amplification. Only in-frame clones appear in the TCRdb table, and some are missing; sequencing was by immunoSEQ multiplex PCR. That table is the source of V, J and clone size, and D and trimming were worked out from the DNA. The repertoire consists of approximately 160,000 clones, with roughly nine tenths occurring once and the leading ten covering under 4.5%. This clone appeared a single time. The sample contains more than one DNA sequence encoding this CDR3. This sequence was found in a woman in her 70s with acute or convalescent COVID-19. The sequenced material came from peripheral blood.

The CDR3 DNA reads TGTGCCAGCAGCGTAGCTGGGGGCGCGGAGACCCAGTACTTC. It is translated as CASSVAGGAETQYF. The V call is TRBV9, the J call TRBJ2-5; the D gene is possibly TRBD1 (6 bases). The V and J ends lost 0 bases and 5 bases respectively, with 11 bases between them. Germline V lookup: CDR1 SGDLS, CDR2 YYNGEE. This CDR3 has 14 amino acids. Complete variable domain (other parts from reference TRBV9 and TRBJ2-5): DSGVTQTPKHLITATGQRVTLRCSPRSGDLSVYWYQQSLDQGLQFLIQYYNGEERAKGNILERFSAQQFPDLHSELNLSSLELGDSALYFCASSVAGGAETQYFGPGTRLLVL.